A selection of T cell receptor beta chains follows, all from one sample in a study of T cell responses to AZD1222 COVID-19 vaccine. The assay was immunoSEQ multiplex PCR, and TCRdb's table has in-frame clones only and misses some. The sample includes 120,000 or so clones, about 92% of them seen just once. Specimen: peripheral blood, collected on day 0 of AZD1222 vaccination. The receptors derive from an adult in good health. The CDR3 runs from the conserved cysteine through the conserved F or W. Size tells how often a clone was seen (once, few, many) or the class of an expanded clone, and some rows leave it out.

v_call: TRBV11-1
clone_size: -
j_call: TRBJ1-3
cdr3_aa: CASSLLGPSGNTIYF

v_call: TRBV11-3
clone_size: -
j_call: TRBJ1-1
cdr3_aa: CASSLAPTSTEAFF

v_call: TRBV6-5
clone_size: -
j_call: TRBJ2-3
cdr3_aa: CASSYSWSTDTQYF

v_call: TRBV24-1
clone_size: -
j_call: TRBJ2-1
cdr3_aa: CATSDSGTSGINEQFF

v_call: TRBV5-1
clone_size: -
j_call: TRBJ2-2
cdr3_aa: CASSLVAGSSGELFF

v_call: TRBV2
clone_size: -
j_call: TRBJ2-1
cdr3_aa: CASNGLAGDVNEQFF

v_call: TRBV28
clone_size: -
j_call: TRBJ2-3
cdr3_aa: CASVHGGAGVSDTQYF

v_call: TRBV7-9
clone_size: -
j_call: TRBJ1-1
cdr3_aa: CASSTPGRQGMNTEAFF

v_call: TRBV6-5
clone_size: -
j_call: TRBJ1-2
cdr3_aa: CASSWGQGASNGYTF

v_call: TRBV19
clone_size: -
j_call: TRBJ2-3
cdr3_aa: CASKRWGNTDTQYF

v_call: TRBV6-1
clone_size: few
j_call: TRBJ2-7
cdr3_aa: CASSEVSSPGYEQYF

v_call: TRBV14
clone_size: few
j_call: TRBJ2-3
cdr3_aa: CASGIRDTQYF

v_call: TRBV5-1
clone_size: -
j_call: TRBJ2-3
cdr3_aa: CASSLLGTSTDTQYF

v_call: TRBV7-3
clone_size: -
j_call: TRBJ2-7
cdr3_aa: CASSSTGYEQYF

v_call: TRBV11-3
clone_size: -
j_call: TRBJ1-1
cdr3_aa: CASSLGSRSTEAFF

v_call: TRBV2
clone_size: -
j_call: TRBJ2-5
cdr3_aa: CASSWMAETQYF

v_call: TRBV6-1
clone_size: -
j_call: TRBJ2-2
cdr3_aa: CASSEGLPNTGELFF

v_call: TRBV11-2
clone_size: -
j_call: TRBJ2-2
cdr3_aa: CASSLALNTGELFF